This T cell receptor (beta chain) derives from a study of cytomegalovirus exposure and HLA in healthy donors (dated by TCRdb to about 2017). Study-wide context: In an earlier analysis of roughly 500 of the donors, approximately 300 Gb of sequence data and approximately 100 million unique TCR beta sequences from about 179 million T cells were reported. Roughly 300 gigabases of sequencing data and 70 million to 85 million unique TCR sequences were included in an early release covering about 600 HLA-typed donors. Of the approximately 400 genotyped donors, less than 85% were placed in the genetic ancestry cluster associated with self-reported Caucasian donors. The study aimed to test whether cataloging public T cell receptors could reveal signatures of past pathogen exposure. The T cell repertoires of 700 or so subjects were profiled by immunosequencing and related to cytomegalovirus serostatus. In addition to the first cohort of 650 to 800 subjects, a separate validation cohort of about 120 different subjects was used. High-throughput TCR immunosequencing, statistical association of individual TCRs with disease status, and machine learning were combined to predict cytomegalovirus infection status. A later analysis re-analyzed previously published TCR beta repertoires from 550 to 700 donors and added high-resolution HLA genotyping to study TCR occurrence patterns. Rather than drawing on any new phenotypic data, the later analysis identified candidate immune exposures from TCR beta sequences and the way those sequences occurred across donors. To decide whether each TCR beta V gene segment behaved as functional or pseudogenic, an earlier analysis of 587 of the donors relied on high-throughput TCR beta sequencing. Alongside the repertoire data, information on donor age, sex, ethnicity and CMV serostatus was compiled. A later genetic analysis took genome-wide SNP genotypes for about 55% of the roughly 670 donors and used that subset as a discovery cohort. Every discovery cohort repertoire had been produced on one sequencing platform. Class I and class II HLA loci were covered by the typing at four-digit resolution. Typing coverage differed by locus: A, B, C, DRB1 and DQB1 were typed in roughly 620-630 donors, DQA1 in about 500, DPA1 in roughly 590, and DPB1 in just under 490. Because of strong linkage in the cohort, 5 or 6 DR-DQ haplotypes were treated as single units for association and clustering. On average, about 240,000 unique TCR beta nucleotide sequences were sequenced per donor among about 400 genotyped donors of the cohort, with roughly 19% of those sequences being non-productive.

In total, approximately 700 healthy bone marrow donors made up the cohort. All cohort members were sampled while nominally healthy, although unrecorded immune exposures were likely present. The donor was CMV seronegative and was included in the group of hundreds of seronegative cohort members. Each donor provided a peripheral blood sample, and peripheral blood mononuclear cells were used for TCR beta sequencing. Genomic DNA was extracted from the blood cell samples with the Qiagen DNeasy Blood Extraction Kit. On this clone itself: Its antigen has not been determined. No much larger clone is present one base from it, and per-base qualities are unavailable.

Overall results and qualifications from the work: In both the original and validation cohorts, the classifier was reported to diagnose cytomegalovirus status with high specificity and sensitivity. Because counts were too low, around 17 rarely observed V segments, including chromosome 9 orphons, were left out of the earlier analysis of 500 to 650 of the donors. A few of the identified cytomegalovirus-associated TCR beta chains were confirmed in vitro to be specific for cytomegalovirus antigens. Across donors, most TCR sequences were observed very rarely, whereas some public TCRs were present in many individuals. HLA typing was unavailable for some donors at each locus, so association tests used only the typed subset. When HLA alleles, especially DR and DQ, strongly co-occurred, TCR associations were difficult to assign to individual alleles. Some IMGT-functional V segments, including TRBV6-2 and TRBV6-3, could not be told apart with the 87-base-pair reads, so those segments were excluded. The study gave a list of 150 to 200 TCR beta chains associated with cytomegalovirus. A further reported finding was that TCR beta sequences accurately predicted the HLA-A and HLA-B alleles for most subjects in the first cohort. In a later analysis, some 17,000 TCR beta sequences were associated with specific HLA alleles at a false discovery rate of 0.05. Correlated functional status among segregating V segments might be attributable to linkage disequilibrium, but an unknown experimental factor could not be ruled out. Roughly uniform sequencing depth across donors was assumed in presence/absence analyses, although this assumption may not hold. Most CMV-associated TCR beta chains appeared to be HLA-restricted in a later analysis, and the HLA associations seemed to be driven largely by CMV exposure. An earlier analysis of approximately 570 of the donors showed that most TCR beta V segments appeared in productive rearrangements either about 87% or about 30% of the time, which broadly matched IMGT annotations. A cluster of highly shared sequence variants was judged likely to represent a technical artifact of the sequencing pipeline. Compared with the roughly 700-donor mean, donors in an Asian-associated ancestry cluster had fewer N-insertions in productive TCRs, according to a later genetic analysis. It was suggested by the authors that the approach could potentially be generalized to other disease states and immunological phenotypes. A later analysis found that HLA-associated TCR beta chains were more clonally expanded and had lower generation probabilities than equally common non-associated chains. Immune exposure information for the cohort was limited to CMV serostatus. The cohort was sequenced for TCR beta chains only, and without alpha or paired-chain data the features that could be detected were limited. In a later analysis, several top co-occurrence clusters were reported to appear linked to parvovirus B19, influenza, CMV and Epstein-Barr virus. V-gene and J-gene trimming of TCR beta chains was associated with a missense DCLRE1C variant in a later genetic analysis, and the association was replicated in an independent cohort. In a later analysis, the rate of TCR association differed among HLA loci, with DRB1 alleles having the most associated TCRs and HLA-C alleles having the fewest.

The library was produced with the immunoSEQ multiplex PCR assay. A mixture of 60 forward primers for TCR Vbeta segments and 13 reverse primers for TCR Jbeta segments was used in the multiplex PCR. The CDR3 region of rearranged TCR beta genes was amplified from genomic DNA with a multiplex PCR assay. The amplified TCR beta libraries were sequenced on the Illumina HiSeq System as 87-base-pair reads. Per the authors' processing: A later analysis counted some 80 million unique TCR beta chains across the 666 repertoires, and 9 million to 14 million of these chains were shared by at least two donors. Raw reads were error-corrected and collapsed into unique sequences with a nearest-neighbor algorithm that merged closely related sequences to remove PCR and sequencing errors. To assign V, D and J gene segments, CDR3 sequences were aligned to IMGT reference sequences. For a sequence to be retained, a match of at least six nucleotides was required to both a V gene segment and a J gene segment. A rearrangement was called productive if the CDR3 had no stop codons and remained in frame with V and J, and every other rearrangement was called non-productive. Following IMGT convention, CDR3 was defined as the stretch from the second conserved V-encoded cysteine up to the conserved J-encoded phenylalanine. Sequences without an unambiguous match to a single V gene segment were excluded from the earlier analysis of about 600 of the donors. An earlier analysis of a few hundred of the donors called V segments functional above 56.7% productive rearrangements and segregating when the between-donor standard deviation exceeded 5%. A statistical classification framework was developed to diagnose cytomegalovirus status using the catalog of TCR beta chain sequences. In a later analysis, TCR nucleotide sequences were compared against IMGT/GENE-DB human TR gene sequences so that V and J genes could be assigned. In a later analysis, CDR3 sequences and most-parsimonious VDJ recombination scenarios were assigned using the TCRdist pipeline. In a later analysis, every TCR beta chain was defined by the combination of its CDR3 amino acid sequence and its V-gene family, and reads without a unique V-gene family were dropped. A later analysis removed nearly 600 highly shared, low-generation-probability nucleotide sequences to deal with suspected cross-contamination and a sequencing artifact. In a later analysis, a clonal expansion index for each public chain was calculated from normalized within-repertoire ranks of inferred template counts. A later analysis computed generation probabilities with a VDJ recombination model fitted to out-of-frame rearrangements, and checked the results against IGoR. A later analysis scored TCR-TCR, TCR-HLA and TCR-CMV co-occurrence with hypergeometric tests, applying a repertoire-size bias correction to TCR pairs. A later analysis estimated false discovery rates by permuting HLA or CMV assignments 20 times. In a later analysis, co-occurring TCRs were grouped using DBSCAN, and TCRdist sequence similarity was added for clustering within HLA-allele-positive subsets. Co-occurrence clustering excluded repertoires with fewer than 30,000 or more than 120,000 public chains, plus five with anomalous nucleotide sharing. The table was pulled from immuneACCESS by TCRdb, which kept in-frame rearrangements only. Such tables lose some clones; where checked, under half of the loss comes from unresolved V genes, and the rest has no known cause. D and trimming were read from the DNA, whereas the V and J calls and clone size are those reported in that table. Across this sample there are over 70,000 clones, with less than 75% seen only once. The biggest ten clones account for roughly 2.2% of the sample.

The CDR3 runs 13 residues from the cysteine to the phenylalanine. CDR3 DNA only is kept here, 39 bases in frame from base 1. Germline trimming amounts to 10 bases on V and 7 bases on J, with 7 as the count of junction bases outside the gene matches. CDR1 is given as LNHDA and CDR2 as SQIVND, both from the germline V gene (reference sequence). The V and J segments used are TRBV19 and TRBJ1-4; a stretch of 9 junction bases matches TRBD1. Sequencing input: PBMCs. This sequence originates from a young man in good health and CMV-seronegative. The nucleotide sequence reads as follows: TGTGCCACCTCCGGGACAGGGCTTGAAAAACTGTTTTTT. It specifies CATSGTGLEKLFF.